This T cell receptor (beta chain) was found in a study of blood T cells in healthy people across ages. Peripheral blood was drawn, approximately 9.7 milliliters per donor. V was trimmed by 7 bases and J by 5 bases, leaving 17 bases between them. The CDR3 extends over 14 amino acids. Germline V gene data show CDR1 as SQVTM and CDR2 as ANQGSEA. Primed by a sample-barcoded 5' primer and a J-beta primer mix, a second PCR proceeded for 7 to 11 cycles. TCRdb redid the calling of the 5' RACE reads with MiXCR, one entry per CDR3 protein. Of 1.5 million to 1.8 million distinct CDR3 sequences in the sample, approximately 43% are singletons; the top ten hold more than 4%. Findings and caveats of the study: Naive T cell percentage by flow cytometry tracked strongly with beta diversity.

Note on this clonotype: As yet, its antigen is unknown.

The chain has TRBV29-1 and TRBJ2-2; D is possibly TRBD1 or TRBD2 (6 bases each). Sequencing input: blood. The source is a woman between 18 and 29 years old in good health. The CDR3 spells CSGLWGALTGELFF. In DNA, the CDR3 is TGCAGCGGGCTTTGGGGGGCATTAACCGGGGAGCTGTTTTTT.